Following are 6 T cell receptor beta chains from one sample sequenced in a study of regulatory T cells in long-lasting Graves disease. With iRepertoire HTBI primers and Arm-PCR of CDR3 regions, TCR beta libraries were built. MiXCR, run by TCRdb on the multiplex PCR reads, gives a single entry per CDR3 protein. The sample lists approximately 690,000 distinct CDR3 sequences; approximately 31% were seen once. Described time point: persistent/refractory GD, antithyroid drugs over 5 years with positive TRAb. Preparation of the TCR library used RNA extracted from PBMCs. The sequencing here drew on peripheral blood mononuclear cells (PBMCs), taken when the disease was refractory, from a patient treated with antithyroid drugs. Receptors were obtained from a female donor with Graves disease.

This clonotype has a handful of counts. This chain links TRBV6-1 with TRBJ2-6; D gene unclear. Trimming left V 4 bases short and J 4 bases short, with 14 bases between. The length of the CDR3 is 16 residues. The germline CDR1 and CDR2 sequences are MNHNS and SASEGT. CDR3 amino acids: CASSVAGAQGANVLTF. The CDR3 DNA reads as TGTGCCAGCAGTGTCGCAGGTGCTCAGGGGGCCAACGTCCTGACTTTC.

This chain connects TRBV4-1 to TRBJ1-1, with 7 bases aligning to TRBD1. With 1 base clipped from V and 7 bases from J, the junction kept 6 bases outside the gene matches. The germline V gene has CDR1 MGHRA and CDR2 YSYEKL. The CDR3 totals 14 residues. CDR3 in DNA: TGCGCCAGCAGCCAAGTTCCGGGACAGTATGAAGCTTTCTTT. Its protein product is CASSQVPGQYEAFF.

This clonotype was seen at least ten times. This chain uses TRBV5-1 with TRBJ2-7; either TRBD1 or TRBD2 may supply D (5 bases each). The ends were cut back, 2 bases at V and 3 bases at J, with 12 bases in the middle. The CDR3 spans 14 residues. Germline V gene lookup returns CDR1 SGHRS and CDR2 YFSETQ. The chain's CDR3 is CASSFGTTFYEQYF. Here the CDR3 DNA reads TGCGCCAGCAGCTTTGGGACCACCTTCTACGAGCAGTACTTC. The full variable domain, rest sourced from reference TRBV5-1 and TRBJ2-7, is KAGVTQTPRYLIKTRGQQVTLSCSPISGHRSVSWYQQTPGQGLQFLFEYFSETQRNKGNFPGRFSGRQFSNSRSEMNVSTLELGDSALYLCASSFGTTFYEQYFGPGTRLTVT.

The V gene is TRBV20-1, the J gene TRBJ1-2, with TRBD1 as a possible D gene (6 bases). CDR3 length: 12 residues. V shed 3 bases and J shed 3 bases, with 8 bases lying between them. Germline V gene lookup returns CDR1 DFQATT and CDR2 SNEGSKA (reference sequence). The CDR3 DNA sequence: TGCAGTGCTAGTGGACAGTACTATGGCTACACCTTC. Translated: CSASGQYYGYTF.

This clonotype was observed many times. The CDR3 DNA reads as TGTGCCAGCAGTGCCACAGGGAGCTCCTACGAGCAGTACTTC. Translating it yields CASSATGSSYEQYF. This chain links TRBV6-1 with TRBJ2-7, with a weak D call TRBD1 (6 bases). Trimming took off 4 bases at V and 0 bases at J, with 10 bases between the two ends. The CDR3 has 14 residues. Germline V gene data show CDR1 as MNHNS and CDR2 as SASEGT.

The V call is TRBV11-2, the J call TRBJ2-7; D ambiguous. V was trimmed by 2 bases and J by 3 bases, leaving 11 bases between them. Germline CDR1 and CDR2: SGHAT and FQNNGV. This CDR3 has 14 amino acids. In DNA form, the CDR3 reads TGTGCCAGCAGCTTAAACTTCGCCCGCTACGAGCAGTACTTC. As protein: CASSLNFARYEQYF.